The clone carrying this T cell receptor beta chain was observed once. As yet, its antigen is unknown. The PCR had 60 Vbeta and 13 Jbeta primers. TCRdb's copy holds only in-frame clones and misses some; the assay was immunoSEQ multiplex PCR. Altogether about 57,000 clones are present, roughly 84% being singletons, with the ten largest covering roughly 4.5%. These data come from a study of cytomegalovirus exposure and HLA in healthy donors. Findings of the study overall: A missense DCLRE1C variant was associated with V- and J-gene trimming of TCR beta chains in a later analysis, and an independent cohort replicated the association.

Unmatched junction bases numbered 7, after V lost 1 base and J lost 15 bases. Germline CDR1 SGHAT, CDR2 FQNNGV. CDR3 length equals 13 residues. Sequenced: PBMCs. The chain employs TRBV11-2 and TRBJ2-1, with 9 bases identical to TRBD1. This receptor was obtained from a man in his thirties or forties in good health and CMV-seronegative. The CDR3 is CASSLVRTGERFF. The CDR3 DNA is TGTGCCAGCAGCTTAGTTCGGACAGGGGAACGGTTCTTC.